The 16 T cell receptor beta chains in this list originate from one sample, sequenced in a study of radiation and T cells in renal cell carcinoma. Documented time point: blood 4 weeks post-SBRT, at nephrectomy. Treatment described: 15 Gy SBRT to primary tumor, nephrectomy 4 weeks later. Profiled with immunoSEQ multiplex PCR; TCRdb holds only in-frame clones, not every one. The table has about 83,000 clones, approximately 82% seen once. The material was blood, obtained from a patient whose treatment included radiotherapy and nephrectomy. These receptors all come from a woman between 55 and 75 years old with renal cell carcinoma.

The chain joins TRBV11-2 to TRBJ2-3; D possibly corresponds to TRBD1 (7 bases). Germline V gene sequence: CDR1 SGHAT, CDR2 FQNNGV. This CDR3 is 15 amino acids long. Deletions cut 1 base from V and 5 bases from J, with 13 bases between. Here the CDR3 DNA reads TGTGCCAGCAGCTTAGCTCACAGGGGAGGAGATACGCAGTATTTT. Translation: CASSLAHRGGDTQYF.

The chain carries TRBV7-3 and TRBJ1-1; the D gene is possibly TRBD1 (6 bases). CDR1 and CDR2 (germline): SGHTA, FQGTGA. Trimming shortened V by 4 bases and J by 5 bases, and 8 bases separated the two germline ends. CDR3 length equals 12 residues. DNA for the CDR3: TGTGCCAGCAGCTCTCAGGGGACTGAAGCTTTCTTT. Translation: CASSSQGTEAFF.

V gene TRBV28 combines with J gene TRBJ2-3; D unclear. This CDR3 comprises 13 residues. Trimming took 3 bases from V and 6 from J, leaving 10 bases between them. Germline CDR1 reads MDHEN; CDR2 reads SYDVKM. The CDR3 DNA reads as TGTGCCAGCAGTTTGCCTGTAGAGGATACGCAGTATTTT. This encodes CASSLPVEDTQYF. Combining the CDR3 with reference TRBV28 and TRBJ2-3 gives the whole variable domain DVKVTQSSRYLVKRTGEKVFLECVQDMDHENMFWYRQDPGLGLRLIYFSYDVKMKEKGDIPEGYSVSREKKERFSLILESASTNQTSMYLCASSLPVEDTQYFGPGTRLTVL.

The chain combines TRBV2 with TRBJ1-1; the D is unclear. V lost 6 bases and J 1 base, leaving 6 bases between the germline ends. Per germline, CDR1 SNHLY and CDR2 FYNNEI. This CDR3 has 12 amino acids. The CDR3 reads CASRATNTEAFF. CDR3 DNA sequence: TGTGCCAGCAGGGCTACGAACACTGAAGCTTTCTTT.

V gene TRBV10-1 combines with J gene TRBJ1-4; 7 bases line up with TRBD1. Per the germline V gene, CDR1 is WNHNN and CDR2 is SYGVQD (reference sequence). The ends lost 6 bases at V and 5 bases at J; junction bases unmatched: 9. This CDR3 region has 15 residues. The CDR3 nucleotides are TGCGCCAGCAGACCGGTAGGACAGGTAAATGAAAAACTGTTTTTT. Its translation is CASRPVGQVNEKLFF.

The rearrangement uses TRBV13 and TRBJ1-2; TRBD1 matches 7 bases. V shed 5 bases, J shed 3 bases, and the junction held 9 bases outside the gene matches. Per germline, CDR1 PRHDT and CDR2 FYEKMQ (reference sequence). The CDR3 totals 15 residues. CDR3 sequence: CASSALTGFDYGYTF. CDR3 DNA: TGTGCCAGCAGCGCGCTGACAGGGTTTGACTATGGCTACACCTTC.

CDR3 amino acids: CASSVLSPGNTEAFF. The CDR3 bases are TGTGCCAGCAGCGTCCTCTCCCCCGGGAACACTGAAGCTTTCTTT. The chain employs TRBV9 and TRBJ1-1; the D is unclear. CDR3 length: 15 residues. Per germline, CDR1 SGDLS and CDR2 YYNGEE. Trimming shortened V by 2 bases and J by 1 base, and 12 bases separated the two germline ends.

In its sample, this clone was seen a few times. The chain uses TRBV19 and TRBJ1-2; tentative D call: TRBD1 (5 bases). With 6 bases removed from V and 8 bases from J, the gap between germline ends came to 19 bases. The germline V gene has CDR1 LNHDA and CDR2 SQIVND (reference sequence). This CDR3 has 14 residues. CDR3 sequence reads: CASSPRMAGLGYTF. The DNA of the CDR3 is TGTGCCAGTAGCCCCAGGATGGCAGGGCTGGGCTACACCTTC. The variable domain in full, with the rest retrieved from reference TRBV19 and TRBJ1-2, is DGGITQSPKYLFRKEGQNVTLSCEQNLNHDAMYWYRQDPGQGLRLIYYSQIVNDFQKGDIAEGYSVSREKKESFPLTVTSAQKNPTAFYLCASSPRMAGLGYTFGSGTRLTVV.

V is TRBV9 and J is TRBJ1-1, with unresolved D. V was trimmed by 4 bases and J by 0 bases, leaving 13 bases between them. Germline assignment: CDR1 SGDLS and CDR2 YYNGEE. This CDR3 contains 15 residues. The CDR3 DNA follows: TGTGCCAGCAGCCCGCGTAAGGGAATGAACACTGAAGCTTTCTTT. Translated: CASSPRKGMNTEAFF.

The V gene is TRBV4-3, the J gene TRBJ1-3, with D hard to call. V lost 4 bases and J lost 0, with 7 bases in between. The CDR3 totals 14 residues. Germline V CDR1 and CDR2: LGHNA, YSLEER. The DNA of the CDR3 is TGCGCCAGCAGCCTGACCCTCTCTGGAAACACCATATATTTT. It codes for CASSLTLSGNTIYF.

The rearrangement joins TRBV6-6 to TRBJ1-6, with D hard to call. V lost 5 bases to trimming and J lost 7 bases, with 12 bases between them. The CDR3 length is 14 residues. Germline CDR1 MNHNY, CDR2 SVGAGI (reference sequence). CDR3 loop: CASSGSSWNSPLHF. CDR3 coding DNA: TGTGCCAGCAGTGGAAGTTCCTGGAATTCACCCCTCCACTTT.

The chain has TRBV27 and TRBJ2-7; TRBD1 might be the D (6 bases). V dropped 6 bases and J dropped 5 bases, with 14 bases sitting between them. CDR1 and CDR2 (germline): MNHEY, SMNVEV (reference sequence). The CDR3 loop spans 13 amino acids. DNA of the CDR3: TGTGCCAGCAGACAGGGCTGGGCGCACGAGCAGTACTTC. Translating it yields CASRQGWAHEQYF.

The chain recombines TRBV11-2 with TRBJ1-4; weak D call: TRBD1 (6 bases). The germline CDR1 and CDR2 sequences are SGHAT and FQNNGV. The CDR3 extends over 15 amino acids. V was shortened by 5 bases and J by 5 bases, with 15 bases between the two germline ends. This chain's CDR3 is CASSGRGGRNEKLFF. CDR3 DNA: TGTGCCAGCAGCGGCCGCGGGGGCCGGAATGAAAAACTGTTTTTT.

The chain recombines TRBV7-2 with TRBJ2-1; a possible D gene is TRBD1 (5 bases). In germline, CDR1 is SGHTA, CDR2 FQGNSA. This CDR3 comprises 15 residues. Trimming stripped 1 base from V and 1 base from J, with 8 bases between. The CDR3 DNA is TGTGCCAGCAGCTTAGACCAGGGTTCCTACAATGAGCAGTTCTTC. It is translated as CASSLDQGSYNEQFF.

The V and J genes are TRBV27 and TRBJ2-7; 12 nucleotides agree with TRBD2. V lost 2 bases, J lost 3 bases, and 5 bases stayed unmatched. The CDR3 has 16 residues. The V gene's germline CDR1 is MNHEY and CDR2 SMNVEV (reference sequence). CDR3 residues: CASSLGTSGSYYEQYF. DNA of the CDR3: TGTGCCAGCAGTTTAGGGACTAGCGGGTCCTACTACGAGCAGTACTTC.

The genes are TRBV14 and TRBJ2-1; no definite D call. The V gene lost 4 bases and the J gene lost 3 bases, with 10 bases spanning the gap. Germline V lookup: CDR1 SGHDN, CDR2 FVKESK. This CDR3 has 14 amino acids. The CDR3, as DNA: TGTGCCAGCAGCCTTCTGACTGTCTACAATGAGCAGTTCTTC. Encoded protein: CASSLLTVYNEQFF.